The 20 T cell receptor beta chains reported below all come from one sample, sequenced in a study of tumor-infiltrating lymphocytes in primary liver carcinoma. Production of TCR beta cDNA used around 460 ng total RNA together with a constant-region primer. Libraries of TCR beta came from three nested multiplex PCR rounds with slightly modified ARM-PCR. The opening two PCR rounds, approximately 10 cycles each, paired TRBV1-TRBV30 forward primers with a C-beta reverse primer. Each CDR3 protein gets one entry after TCRdb re-called the multiplex PCR reads with MiXCR. The sample lists about 64,000 distinct CDR3 sequences, about three quarters occurring once. Co-extraction of both nucleic acids (RNA and DNA) used roughly 20-34 mg of unsorted bulk tissue. The material sequenced was liver tumor tissue from sampling region 4. Subset meaning: tumor region T4, right-lateral pole. The receptors shown here come from a man aged 40-49 years with primary liver carcinoma and hepatitis B virus infection.

As for this clonotype: The junction shows a germline mismatch at one end, possibly a read error. The V and J genes are TRBV11-2 and TRBJ2-1, with 7 bases that match TRBD1. The CDR3 has 11 amino acids. Per the germline V gene, CDR1 is SGHAT and CDR2 is FQNNGV. This CDR3 is CASSLDREQLF. CDR3 bases: TGTGCCAGTAGCTTAGACAGGGAGCAGCTCTTC.

In regard to this clonotype: One base away lies a much larger clone, so this may be a sequencing read error. The chain links TRBV4-3 to TRBJ2-7; TRBD2 aligns across 7 bases. CDR3 length equals 15 residues. Germline lookup yields CDR1 LGHNA and CDR2 YSLEER. The CDR3 DNA reads as TGCTCCAGCAGCCAAGGTCCGGGAGGAGAGGACGAGCAGTACTTC. Translating it yields CSSSQGPGGEDEQYF.

For this clonotype: An end of the junction does not agree with germline; a read error may underlie this. The chain carries TRBV6-2 or TRBV6-3 and TRBJ2-3; D unresolved. Looked up from germline, CDR1 is MNHEY and CDR2 is SVGEGT. This CDR3 is 12 amino acids long. CDR3 in DNA: TGTGTCAGCAGGAGTTGTGCAGATACGCAGTATTTT. Protein sequence: CVSRSCADTQYF.

To note about this clonotype: Since no conserved phenylalanine or tryptophan closes the CDR3, a read error is the likely cause. The DNA is omitted, as the CDR3 cannot be located on it reliably, and the CDR3 follows TCRdb's listing. J is TRBJ2-1 and V is TRBV11-2; the table's D call of TRBD2 was not tested on the DNA. The germline CDR1 and CDR2 sequences are SGHAT and FQNNGV. The CDR3 length equals 14 residues, ends included. CDR3 protein: CANSLYRLVSDQFL.

DNA for the CDR3: TGTGCCAGTAGTGCACCAGGGTCGAGGGACACAGATACGCAGTATTTT. Protein: CASSAPGSRDTDTQYF. The chain joins TRBV19 to TRBJ2-3, with D possibly called TRBD1 or TRBD2 (5 bases each). The CDR3 runs to 16 residues. Trimming removed 5 bases at V and 2 bases at J, with 17 bases between. The V gene's germline CDR1 is LNHDA and CDR2 SQIVND (reference sequence).

The chain couples TRBV4-1 to TRBJ2-5, with D possibly being TRBD1 (6 bases). Looked up from germline, CDR1 is MGHRA and CDR2 is YSYEKL. CDR3 length: 18 amino acids. Trimming stripped 0 bases from V and 5 bases from J, with 22 bases between. CDR3 sequence: CASSQEFRGAVTGETQYF. The CDR3 DNA is TGCGCCAGCAGCCAAGAGTTCCGAGGGGCGGTCACAGGGGAGACCCAGTACTTC.

In the case of this clonotype: The conserved closing phenylalanine or tryptophan is absent in this CDR3, likely reflecting a read error. The chain employs TRBV29-1 and TRBJ1-1; no clear D gene. V was shortened by 7 bases and J by 0 bases, with 12 bases between the two germline ends. CDR1 is SQVTM, CDR2 ANQGSEA, per germline. The CDR3 runs 13 residues. CDR3 sequence reads: CSAEYGLNTEAFL. The CDR3 DNA follows: TGCAGCGCCGAGTACGGGCTGAACACTGAAGCTTTCCTT.

Regarding this clonotype: This may be a read error, as it is one base from a much larger clone. The chain couples TRBV12-3 or TRBV12-4 to TRBJ2-5; D is undetermined. The CDR3 runs to 14 residues. Trimming took 1 base from V and 10 from J, leaving 16 bases between them. CDR3 bases: TGTGCCAGCAGTTTAGGAACCACCTCTCGGATCCAGTACTTC. Its protein product is CASSLGTTSRIQYF.

In regard to this clonotype: Compared with germline, one end of the junction differs, possibly owing to a read error. V and J are TRBV11-2 and TRBJ2-2; D is unresolved. The CDR3 contains 15 residues. Germline CDR1 is SGHAT and CDR2 is FQNNGV. CDR3 sequence: CASSFAVSNTEELFF. Written as DNA, the CDR3 is TGTGCCAGCAGCTTTGCAGTATCGAACACCGAGGAGCTGTTTTTT.

This chain joins TRBV25-1 and TRBJ2-3; D is undetermined. The V end was cut by 5 bases, the J end by 12 bases, with 12 bases between. Germline V CDR1 and CDR2: MGHDK, SYGVNS. This CDR3 contains 11 residues. Here the CDR3 reads CASSSWLSQYF. The CDR3 DNA is TGTGCCAGCAGTTCGTGGTTATCTCAGTATTTT.

Comments on this clonotype: The junction does not match germline at one end; this may be a read error. The chain recombines TRBV7-9 with TRBJ2-5, with 7 bases matching TRBD2. The length of the CDR3 is 18 residues. CDR1 is SEHNR, CDR2 FQNEAQ, per germline (reference sequence). This CDR3 is CVSSSPWASGGYQETQYF. CDR3 in DNA: TGTGTCAGCAGCTCACCGTGGGCTAGCGGAGGGTACCAAGAGACCCAGTACTTC.

For this clonotype: It may be a read error: a sequence one base away is much more abundant. The CDR3 loop is CASRRKRSYELYF. The CDR3 DNA reads as TGTGCCAGCAGGAGGAAGCGATCCTACGAGCTGTACTTC. The rearrangement links TRBV11-1 to TRBJ2-7; D is unresolved. Germline loops: CDR1 SGHAT, CDR2 FQDESV (reference sequence). The CDR3 is 13 amino acids.

Points on this clonotype: Germline is not matched at one junction end, which may reflect a read error. The chain recombines TRBV11-2 with TRBJ2-2; the D gene is possibly TRBD2 (6 bases). Germline V gene sequence: CDR1 SGHAT, CDR2 FQNNGV. There are 15 residues in the CDR3. The CDR3 DNA is TGTGCCGGCAGCTTTGCGGGATCGAACGCCGAGGAGCTGTTTTTT. Its protein is CAGSFAGSNAEELFF. Complete variable domain (other parts from reference TRBV11-2 and TRBJ2-2): EAGVAQSPRYKIIEKRQSVAFWCNPISGHATLYWYQQILGQGPKLLIQFQNNGVVDDSQLPKDRFSAERLKGVDSTLKIQPAKLEDSAVYLCAGSFAGSNAEELFFGEGSRLTVL.

This clonotype was counted a single time. This rearrangement joins TRBV5-1 to TRBJ2-3; D possibly corresponds to TRBD2 (5 bases). Germline values: CDR1 SGHRS, CDR2 YFSETQ. This CDR3 contains 14 residues. V lost 5 bases and J lost 1, with 11 bases in between. In DNA form, the CDR3 reads TGCGCCAGCAGTATTCAGGAGGGCACAGATACGCAGTATTTT. This encodes CASSIQEGTDTQYF. Together with reference TRBV5-1 and TRBJ2-3, the CDR3 gives the full variable domain: KAGVTQTPRYLIKTRGQQVTLSCSPISGHRSVSWYQQTPGQGLQFLFEYFSETQRNKGNFPGRFSGRQFSNSRSEMNVSTLELGDSALYLCASSIQEGTDTQYFGPGTRLTVL.

V and J are TRBV20-1 and TRBJ1-5; tentative D call: TRBD1 (5 bases). Germline lookup yields CDR1 DFQATT and CDR2 SNEGSKA (reference sequence). V lost 6 bases and J 2 bases, leaving 17 bases between the germline ends. This CDR3 region has 15 residues. This CDR3 is CSAQRGIGGNQPQHF. The CDR3 nucleotides are TGCAGTGCCCAGCGGGGGATAGGTGGCAATCAGCCCCAGCATTTT.

The rearrangement uses TRBV4-2 and TRBJ2-2; D is perhaps TRBD2 (5 bases). This CDR3 has 14 amino acids. The germline V gene has CDR1 LGHNA and CDR2 YNFKEQ. Trimming pared 5 bases from V and 0 bases from J, leaving 7 bases between. The CDR3 sequence: CASSGSTNTGELFF. DNA of the CDR3: TGTGCCAGCAGCGGGAGCACGAACACCGGGGAGCTGTTTTTT.

Notes on this clonotype: A much larger clone differs from this one at a single base, so this may be a read error. In nucleotides, the CDR3 is TGTGCCAGCAGCTTAGTAGTGGGGGGCAACTATGGCTACACCTTC. Amino acid sequence: CASSLVVGGNYGYTF. The chain has TRBV7-8 and TRBJ1-2; tentatively, D is TRBD1 (6 bases). The CDR3 contains 15 residues. V was shortened by 1 base and J by 2 bases, with 11 bases between the two germline ends. Germline V CDR1 and CDR2: SGHVS, FQNEAQ.

The chain employs TRBV29-1 and TRBJ2-2; tentatively, D is TRBD1 (5 bases). The CDR3 has 14 residues. The germline V and J ends were trimmed by 7 bases and 6 bases, with 18 bases remaining between them. CDR1 is SQVTM, CDR2 ANQGSEA, per germline. In DNA, the CDR3 is TGCAGCGCTGGAGAACAGGATGGAGCCGGGGAGCTGTTTTTT. Protein: CSAGEQDGAGELFF.

Details on this clonotype: The germline gene is not matched at one end of the junction; a read error may be the cause. This rearrangement joins TRBV6-5 to TRBJ2-1; no firm D call. The CDR3 totals 16 residues. Germline V gene lookup returns CDR1 MNHEY and CDR2 SVGAGI. In DNA, the CDR3 is TGTGCCAGCAGTTCTTCCTTCCGGACCTCGTTCGATGAACAGTTCTTT. Protein sequence: CASSSSFRTSFDEQFF.

As to this clonotype: A much bigger clone sits one base away, suggesting this may be a read error. The V and J genes are TRBV7-9 and TRBJ1-1, with D possibly matching TRBD1 (5 bases). CDR1 SEHNR and CDR2 FQNEAQ come from the germline V gene (reference sequence). V lost 7 bases and J lost 3, with 12 bases in between. The CDR3 length is 13 residues. This CDR3 is CASILTGDTEAFF. CDR3 DNA: TGTGCCAGCATCCTCACAGGTGACACTGAAGCTTTCTTT. Supplemented by reference TRBV7-9 and TRBJ1-1, the full variable domain reads DTGVSQNPRHKITKRGQNVTFRCDPISEHNRLYWYRQTLGQGPEFLTYFQNEAQLEKSRLLSDRFSAERPKGSFSTLEIQRTEQGDSAMYLCASILTGDTEAFFGQGTRLTVV.